This T cell receptor (beta chain) was sequenced during a study of T cells in Graves' hyperthyroidism and ophthalmopathy. The V gene end was trimmed by 2 bases and the J gene end by 9 bases; junction bases not matched to a gene: 7. The CDR3 is 17 amino acids. Looked up from germline, CDR1 is SGHTA and CDR2 is FQGNSA. This clonotype appeared many times. Amplification yielded TCR beta CDR3 regions, with RNA transcripts as the source. First-round RT-PCR targeting the TCR CDR3 was performed with the HTBI primer set. TCRdb analysed the multiplex PCR reads with MiXCR anew, one entry per CDR3 protein. The repertoire holds about 690,000 distinct CDR3 sequences, with about 18% as singletons.

The sample was blood. The clonotype originates from a man aged 45-65 years with Graves' hyperthyroidism. The V and J genes are TRBV7-2 and TRBJ2-1; 16 bases align to TRBD2. Here the CDR3 reads CASSLPGLAGGIGEQFF. The CDR3 nucleotides are TGTGCCAGCAGCTTACCGGGACTAGCGGGAGGGATTGGTGAGCAGTTCTTC.